Reported below is one T cell receptor (beta chain). The CDR3 runs 14 residues. The V gene end was trimmed by 7 bases and the J gene end by 2 bases; junction bases not matched to a gene: 7. Germline V gives CDR1 SQVTM, CDR2 ANQGSEA. The data derive from a study of cytomegalovirus exposure and HLA in healthy donors. Healthy bone marrow donors made up the cohort. 60 Vbeta and 13 Jbeta primers were used in PCR. Data came from immunoSEQ multiplex PCR; TCRdb stores just in-frame clones and leaves some out. The sample carries around 160,000 clones, about 80% recorded once. This chain uses TRBV29-1 with TRBJ2-3; 9 nucleotides agree with TRBD1. The sequenced material came from PBMCs. The clonotype was recovered from a man younger than 35 in good health and CMV-seropositive. CDR3 in amino acids: CSGTTGGYTDTQYF. For the CDR3, the DNA is TGCAGCGGGACGACAGGGGGTTACACAGATACGCAGTATTTT.